This record concerns one T cell receptor (beta chain) sequence. The sample belongs to a study of blood T cell repertoires in COVID-19. Study at large: Acute-phase and convalescent COVID-19 samples originated in the United States, Italy and Spain. In each case, the material was cDNA or gDNA derived from T cells, B-cell-depleted T cells, or PBMCs.

As originally analysed: Amplification with reference gene primers provided the estimates of nucleated cell counts. Assay: immunoSEQ multiplex PCR; the TCRdb copy retains only in-frame clones and omits some. D and trimming come from the DNA, and the V and J calls and clone size come from that table. Of some 170,000 clones in the sample, roughly 87% were seen once. Trimming cost V 3 bases and J 10 bases, with 9 bases left between them. This CDR3 has 11 residues. The germline gives CDR1 MNHNY, CDR2 SVGAGI (reference sequence). Specimen: peripheral blood. This receptor was taken from a woman in her 50s with acute or convalescent COVID-19. The chain links TRBV6-6 to TRBJ1-1; tentatively, D is TRBD1 (5 bases). DNA for the CDR3: TGTGCCAGCAGTTATTCAGGGTCAGCTTTCTTT. Amino acid sequence: CASSYSGSAFF.